This T cell receptor (beta chain) was documented in a study of blood T cell repertoires in COVID-19. Here immunoSEQ multiplex PCR was the method, and the copy in TCRdb shows in-frame clones only, minus some. The table shows a few hundred thousand clones, with about 89% occurring only once. Germline-derived CDR1 and CDR2 are SGHTA and FQGNSA. The CDR3 is 15 residues long. Trimming removed 3 bases at V and 2 bases at J, with 14 bases between. This clone was counted only a few times. The TCR was taken from a woman in her sixties or seventies with acute or convalescent COVID-19. The V and J genes are TRBV7-2 and TRBJ2-7; possible D gene TRBD1, 6 bases. The sequenced sample consisted of peripheral blood. DNA of the CDR3: TGTGCCAGCAGCTTTGCGGCTGGGGGCCCCTACGAGCAGTACTTC. Its protein is CASSFAAGGPYEQYF. The full variable domain, with the rest looked up from reference TRBV7-2 and TRBJ2-7, is GAGVSQSPSNKVTEKGKDVELRCDPISGHTALYWYRQSLGQGLEFLIYFQGNSAPDKSGLPSDRFSAERTGGSVSTLTIQRTQQEDSAVYLCASSFAAGGPYEQYFGPGTRLTVT.